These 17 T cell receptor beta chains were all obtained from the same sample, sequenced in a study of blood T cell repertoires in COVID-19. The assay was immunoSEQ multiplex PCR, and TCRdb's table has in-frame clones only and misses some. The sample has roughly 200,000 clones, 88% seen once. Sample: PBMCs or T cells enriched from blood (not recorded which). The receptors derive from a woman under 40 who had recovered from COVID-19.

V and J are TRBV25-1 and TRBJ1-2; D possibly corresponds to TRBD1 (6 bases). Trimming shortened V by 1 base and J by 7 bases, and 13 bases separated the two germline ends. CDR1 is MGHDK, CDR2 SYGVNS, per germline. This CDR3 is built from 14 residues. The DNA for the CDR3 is TGTGCCAGCAGTGAATTCGCACAGGGCGTTGGCTACACCTTC. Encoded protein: CASSEFAQGVGYTF.

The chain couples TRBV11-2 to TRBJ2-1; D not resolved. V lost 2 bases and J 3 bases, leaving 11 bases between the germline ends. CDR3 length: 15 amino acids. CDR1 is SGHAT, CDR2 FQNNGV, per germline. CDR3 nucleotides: TGTGCCAGCAGCTTAATAGAGTGGTTCTACAATGAGCAGTTCTTC. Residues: CASSLIEWFYNEQFF.

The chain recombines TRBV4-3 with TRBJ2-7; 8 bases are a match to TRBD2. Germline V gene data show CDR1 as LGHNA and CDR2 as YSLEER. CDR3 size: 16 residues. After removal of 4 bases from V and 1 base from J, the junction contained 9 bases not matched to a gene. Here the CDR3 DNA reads TGCGCCAGCAGCCCGTATGGGGCTAGCGGGTCCTACGAGCAGTACTTC. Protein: CASSPYGASGSYEQYF.

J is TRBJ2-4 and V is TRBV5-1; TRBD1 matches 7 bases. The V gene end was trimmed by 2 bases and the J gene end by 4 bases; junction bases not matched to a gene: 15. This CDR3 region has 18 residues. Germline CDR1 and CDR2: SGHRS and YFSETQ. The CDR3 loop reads CASSFRGTAPTRKNIQYF. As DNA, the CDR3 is TGCGCCAGCAGCTTCAGGGGGACGGCACCTACCCGTAAAAACATTCAGTACTTC.

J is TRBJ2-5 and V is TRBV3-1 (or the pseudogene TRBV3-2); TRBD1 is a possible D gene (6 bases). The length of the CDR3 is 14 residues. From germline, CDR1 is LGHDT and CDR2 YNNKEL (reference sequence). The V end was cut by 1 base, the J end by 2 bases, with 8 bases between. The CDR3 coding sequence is TGTGCCAGCAGCCAAGCAGGGACACAAGAGACCCAGTACTTC. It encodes CASSQAGTQETQYF.

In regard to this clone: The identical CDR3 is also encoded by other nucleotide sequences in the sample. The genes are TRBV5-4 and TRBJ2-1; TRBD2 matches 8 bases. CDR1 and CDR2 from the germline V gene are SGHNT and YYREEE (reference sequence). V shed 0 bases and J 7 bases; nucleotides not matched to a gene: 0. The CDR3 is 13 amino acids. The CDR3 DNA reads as TGTGCCAGCAGCTTGGCGGGGGGGAATGAGCAGTTCTTC. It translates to CASSLAGGNEQFF. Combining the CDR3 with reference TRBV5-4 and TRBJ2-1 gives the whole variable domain ETGVTQSPTHLIKTRGQQVTLRCSSQSGHNTVSWYQQALGQGPQFIFQYYREEENGRGNFPPRFSGLQFPNYSSELNVNALELDDSALYLCASSLAGGNEQFFGPGTRLTVL.

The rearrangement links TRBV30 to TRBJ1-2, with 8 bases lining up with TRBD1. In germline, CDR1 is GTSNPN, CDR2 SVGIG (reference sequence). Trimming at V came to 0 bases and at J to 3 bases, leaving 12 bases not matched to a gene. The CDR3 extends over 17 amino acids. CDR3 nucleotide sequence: TGTGCCTGGAGTGTAAGGGGTCAGGGGGCGCGTCACTATGGCTACACCTTC. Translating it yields CAWSVRGQGARHYGYTF.

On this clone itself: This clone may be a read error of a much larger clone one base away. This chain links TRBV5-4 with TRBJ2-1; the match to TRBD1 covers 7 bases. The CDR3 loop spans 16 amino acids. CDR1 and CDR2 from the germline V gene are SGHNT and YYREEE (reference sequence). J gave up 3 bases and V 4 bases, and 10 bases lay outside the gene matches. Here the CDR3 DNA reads TGTGCCAGCAGCGGGACCGAGGGGGCTCTCTACAATGAGCAGTTCTTC. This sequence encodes CASSGTEGALYNEQFF.

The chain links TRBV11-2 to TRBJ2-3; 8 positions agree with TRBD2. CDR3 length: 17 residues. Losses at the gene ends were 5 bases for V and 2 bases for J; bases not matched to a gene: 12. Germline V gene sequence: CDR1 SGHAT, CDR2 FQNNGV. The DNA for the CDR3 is TGTGCCAGCAGCAGATTAACCGGGACTAGGACCACAGATACGCAGTATTTT. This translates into CASSRLTGTRTTDTQYF. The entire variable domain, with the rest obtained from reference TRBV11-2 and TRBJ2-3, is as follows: EAGVAQSPRYKIIEKRQSVAFWCNPISGHATLYWYQQILGQGPKLLIQFQNNGVVDDSQLPKDRFSAERLKGVDSTLKIQPAKLEDSAVYLCASSRLTGTRTTDTQYFGPGTRLTVL.

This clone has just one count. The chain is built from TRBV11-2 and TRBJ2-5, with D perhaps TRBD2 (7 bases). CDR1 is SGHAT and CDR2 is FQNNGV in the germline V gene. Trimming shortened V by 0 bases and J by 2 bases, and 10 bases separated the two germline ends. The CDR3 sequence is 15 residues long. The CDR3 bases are TGTGCCAGCAGCTTAGATGGGGGGGCTCAAGAGACCCAGTACTTC. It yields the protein CASSLDGGAQETQYF.

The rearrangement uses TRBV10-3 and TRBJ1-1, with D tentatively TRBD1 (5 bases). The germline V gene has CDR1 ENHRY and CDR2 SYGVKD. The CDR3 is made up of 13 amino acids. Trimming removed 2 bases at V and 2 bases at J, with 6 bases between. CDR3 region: CAISEQGNTEAFF. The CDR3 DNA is TGTGCCATCAGTGAGCAGGGCAACACTGAAGCTTTCTTT.

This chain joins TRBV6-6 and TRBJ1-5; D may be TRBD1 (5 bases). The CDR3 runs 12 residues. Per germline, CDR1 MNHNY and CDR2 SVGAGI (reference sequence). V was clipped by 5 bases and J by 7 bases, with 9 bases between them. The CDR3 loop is CASSPQGQPQHF. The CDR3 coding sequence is TGTGCCAGCAGTCCCCAGGGACAGCCCCAGCATTTT.

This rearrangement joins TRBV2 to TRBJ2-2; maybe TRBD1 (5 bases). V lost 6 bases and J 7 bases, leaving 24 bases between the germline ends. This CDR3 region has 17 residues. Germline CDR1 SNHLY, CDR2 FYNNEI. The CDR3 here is CASRAVVWTKKIGELFF. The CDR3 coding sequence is TGTGCCAGCAGGGCCGTGGTGTGGACAAAAAAGATCGGGGAGCTGTTTTTT.

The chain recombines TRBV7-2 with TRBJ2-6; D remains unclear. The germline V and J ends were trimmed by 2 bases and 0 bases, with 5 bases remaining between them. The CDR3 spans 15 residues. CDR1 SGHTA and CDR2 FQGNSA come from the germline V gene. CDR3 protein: CASSLLSSGANVLTF. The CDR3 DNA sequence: TGTGCCAGCAGCTTACTTAGCTCTGGGGCCAACGTCCTGACTTTC. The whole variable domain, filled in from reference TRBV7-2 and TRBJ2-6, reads GAGVSQSPSNKVTEKGKDVELRCDPISGHTALYWYRQSLGQGLEFLIYFQGNSAPDKSGLPSDRFSAERTGGSVSTLTIQRTQQEDSAVYLCASSLLSSGANVLTFGAGSRLTVL.

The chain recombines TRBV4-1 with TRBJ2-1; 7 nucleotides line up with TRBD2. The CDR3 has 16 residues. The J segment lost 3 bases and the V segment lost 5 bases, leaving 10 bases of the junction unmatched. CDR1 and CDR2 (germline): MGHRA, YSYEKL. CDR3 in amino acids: CASSDVPAGYYNEQFF. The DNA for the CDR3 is TGCGCCAGCAGCGACGTTCCAGCGGGGTACTACAATGAGCAGTTCTTC.

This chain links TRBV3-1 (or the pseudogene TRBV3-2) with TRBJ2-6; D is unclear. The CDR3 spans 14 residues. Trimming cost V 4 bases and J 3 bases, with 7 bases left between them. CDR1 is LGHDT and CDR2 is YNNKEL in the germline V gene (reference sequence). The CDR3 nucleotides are TGTGCCAGCAGCCCCTTCCTTGGGGCCAACGTCCTGACTTTC. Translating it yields CASSPFLGANVLTF.

The CDR3 sequence is CASSFREVGSPLHF. The CDR3 nucleotides are TGTGCCAGCAGCTTCCGGGAAGTAGGTTCACCCCTCCACTTT. The chain couples TRBV7-9 to TRBJ1-6, with no clear D. V lost 3 bases, J lost 9 bases, and 12 bases lay in between. CDR1 is SEHNR, CDR2 FQNEAQ, per germline (reference sequence). This CDR3 has 14 residues.